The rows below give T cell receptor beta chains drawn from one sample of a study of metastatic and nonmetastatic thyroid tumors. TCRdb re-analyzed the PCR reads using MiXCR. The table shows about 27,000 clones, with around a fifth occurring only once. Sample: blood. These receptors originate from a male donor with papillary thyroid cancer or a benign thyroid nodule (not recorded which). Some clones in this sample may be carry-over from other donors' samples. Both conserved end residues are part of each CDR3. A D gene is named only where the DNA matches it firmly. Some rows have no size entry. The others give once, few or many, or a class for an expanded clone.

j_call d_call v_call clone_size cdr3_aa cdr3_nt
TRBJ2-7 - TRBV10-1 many CASSEVGSYEQYF TGCGCCAGCAGTGAGGTCGGATCCTACGAGCAGTACTTC
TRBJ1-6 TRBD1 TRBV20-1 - CSARDLRTGGPNALIHF TGCAGTGCTAGAGATCTTCGGACAGGGGGTCCGAATGCACTCATCCACTTT
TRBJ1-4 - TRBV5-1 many CASSLTNEKLFF TGCGCCAGCAGCTTAACTAATGAAAAACTGTTTTTT
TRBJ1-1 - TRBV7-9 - CASSFMEVTAFF TGTGCCAGCAGCTTCATGGAGGTGACAGCTTTCTTT
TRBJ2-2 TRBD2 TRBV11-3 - CASSQSGGNTGELFF TGTGCCAGCAGCCAGAGCGGGGGAAACACCGGGGAGCTGTTTTTT
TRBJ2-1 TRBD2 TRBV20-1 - CSVDETSGLNEQFF TGCAGTGTGGATGAGACTAGCGGGCTCAATGAGCAGTTCTTC
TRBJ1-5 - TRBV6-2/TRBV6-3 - CASISVTSQHF TGTGCCAGCATCTCCGTGACATCCCAGCATTTT
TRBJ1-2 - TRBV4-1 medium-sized CASSHWRSSGYTF TGCGCCAGCAGCCATTGGCGAAGCTCTGGCTACACCTTC
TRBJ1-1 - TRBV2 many CASSEHEGLNTEAFF TGTGCCAGCAGTGAACATGAGGGATTGAACACTGAAGCTTTCTTT
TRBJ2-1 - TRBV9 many CASSVGSSYNEQFF TGTGCCAGCAGCGTAGGAAGCTCCTACAATGAGCAGTTCTTC
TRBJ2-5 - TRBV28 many CASSFGGRETQYF TGTGCCAGCAGTTTTGGGGGCCGAGAGACCCAGTACTTC
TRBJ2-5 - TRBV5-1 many CASSLGGVEETQYF TGCGCCAGCAGCTTGGGTGGGGTCGAAGAGACCCAGTACTTC
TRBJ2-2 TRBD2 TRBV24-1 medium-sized CATSDLAGDTGELFF TGTGCCACCAGTGACCTAGCGGGGGACACCGGGGAGCTGTTTTTT
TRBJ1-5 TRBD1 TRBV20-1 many CSARHGQGNQPQHF TGCAGTGCTAGACATGGACAGGGGAATCAGCCCCAGCATTTT
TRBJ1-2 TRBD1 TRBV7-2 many CASSLRETGGSGYTF TGTGCCAGCAGCTTACGTGAGACAGGGGGTAGCGGCTACACCTTC
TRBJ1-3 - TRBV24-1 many CATSDPTQGSGNTIYF TGTGCCACCAGTGATCCCACGCAGGGTTCTGGAAACACCATATATTTT
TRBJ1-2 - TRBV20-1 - CSAAELTAVYGYTF TGCAGTGCCGCGGAATTGACAGCCGTCTATGGCTACACCTTC
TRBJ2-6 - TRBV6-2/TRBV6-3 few CASSYQADDSGANVLTF TGTGCCAGCAGTTACCAGGCCGACGACTCTGGGGCCAACGTCCTTACTTTC
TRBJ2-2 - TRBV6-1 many CASSFQGGTGELFF TGTGCCAGCAGTTTTCAGGGGGGAACCGGGGAGCTGTTTTTT
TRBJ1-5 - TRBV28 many CASSSDGNQPQHF TGTGCCAGCAGTTCGGACGGAAATCAGCCCCAGCATTTT
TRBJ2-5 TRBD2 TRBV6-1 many CASSERGGGEETQYF TGTGCCAGCAGCGAACGGGGGGGGGGTGAAGAGACCCAGTACTTC
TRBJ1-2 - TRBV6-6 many CASSYDGANYGYTF TGTGCCAGCAGTTACGACGGTGCTAACTATGGCTACACCTTC
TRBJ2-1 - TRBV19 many CASSMYVFDRIRYNEQFF TGTGCCAGTAGTATGTATGTGTTTGACAGGATCCGATACAATGAGCAGTTCTTC
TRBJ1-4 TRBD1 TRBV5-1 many CASSLGDRGGEKLFF TGCGCCAGCAGCTTGGGGGACAGGGGAGGTGAAAAACTGTTTTTT
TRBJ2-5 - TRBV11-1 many CASSPEGGKETQYF TGTGCCAGCAGCCCGGAGGGGGGTAAAGAGACCCAGTACTTC
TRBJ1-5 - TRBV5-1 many CASSAGSGNQPQHF TGCGCCAGCAGCGCCGGATCGGGTAATCAGCCCCAGCATTTT
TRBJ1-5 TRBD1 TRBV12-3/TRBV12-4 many CASSLGQGSDQLQHF TGTGCCAGCAGTTTGGGACAGGGTTCGGATCAGCTCCAGCATTTT
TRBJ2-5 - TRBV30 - CAWSGIARETQYF TGTGCCTGGAGTGGAATTGCGCGGGAGACCCAGTACTTC
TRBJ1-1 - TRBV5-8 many CASSPWGEYTEAFF TGTGCCAGCAGCCCCTGGGGGGAATACACTGAAGCTTTCTTT
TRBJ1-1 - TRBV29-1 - CSVERQENTEAFF TGCAGCGTCGAAAGACAGGAAAACACTGAAGCTTTCTTT
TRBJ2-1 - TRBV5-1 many CASSSGPTEQFF TGCGCCAGCAGCTCGGGACCCACTGAGCAGTTCTTC
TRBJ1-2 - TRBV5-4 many CASSKSGNPAGYGYTF TGTGCCAGCAGCAAGTCCGGGAATCCGGCGGGATATGGCTACACCTTC
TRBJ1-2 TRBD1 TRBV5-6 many CASSPLTGGDGYTF TGTGCCAGCAGCCCTCTGACAGGGGGGGATGGCTACACCTTC
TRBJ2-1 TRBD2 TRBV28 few CASSFPSGRGVNNEQFF TGTGCCAGCAGTTTTCCTAGCGGGAGGGGGGTAAACAATGAGCAGTTCTTC
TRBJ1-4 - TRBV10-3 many CAIRRGTNEKLFF TGTGCCATCAGAAGAGGAACTAATGAAAAACTGTTTTTT
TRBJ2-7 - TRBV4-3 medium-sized CASSQVTGISSYEQYF TGCGCCAGCAGCCAAGTTACAGGGATATCATCCTACGAGCAGTACTTC
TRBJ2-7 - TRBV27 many CASSYSVRGEQYF TGTGCCAGCAGTTACTCCGTCCGGGGGGAGCAGTACTTC
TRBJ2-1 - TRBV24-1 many CATSNPSGVRNEQFF TGTGCCACCAGTAACCCCTCGGGGGTGAGGAATGAGCAGTTCTTC
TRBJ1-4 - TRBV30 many CAWSVQGEKLFF TGTGCCTGGAGTGTACAGGGAGAAAAACTGTTTTTT
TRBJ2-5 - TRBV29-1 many CSVGLATLRETQYF TGCAGCGTTGGGCTCGCGACACTCAGAGAGACCCAGTACTTC
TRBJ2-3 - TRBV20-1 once CSAGEGTGGTDTQYF TGCAGTGCTGGGGAGGGTACAGGGGGGACAGATACGCAGTATTTT
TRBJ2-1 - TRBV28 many CASSLVTYNEQFF TGTGCCAGCAGTTTAGTCACCTACAATGAGCAGTTCTTC
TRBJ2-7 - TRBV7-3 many CASSLWSSYEQYF TGTGCCAGCAGCTTGTGGAGCTCCTACGAGCAGTACTTC
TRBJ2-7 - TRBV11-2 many CASSGRGLYEQYF TGTGCCAGCAGCGGTAGGGGACTCTACGAGCAGTACTTC
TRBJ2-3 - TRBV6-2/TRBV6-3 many CASSPGSSDQYF TGTGCCAGCAGCCCCGGGTCTAGCGATCAGTATTTT
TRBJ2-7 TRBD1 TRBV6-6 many CASSYSGTGGYEQYF TGTGCCAGCAGTTATTCAGGGACAGGGGGCTACGAGCAGTACTTC
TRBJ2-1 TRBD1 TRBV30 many CAWSIDRGRNDEQFF TGTGCCTGGAGTATCGACAGGGGGCGTAACGATGAGCAGTTCTTC
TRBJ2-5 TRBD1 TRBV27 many CASSLQGEETQYF TGTGCCAGCAGTTTACAGGGGGAAGAGACCCAGTACTTC
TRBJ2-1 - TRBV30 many CAWDEGFGGYEQFF TGTGCCTGGGATGAGGGTTTCGGAGGCTATGAGCAGTTCTTC
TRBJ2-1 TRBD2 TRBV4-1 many CASSQAVQAGVNEQFF TGCGCCAGCAGCCAAGCCGTCCAAGCGGGAGTGAATGAGCAGTTCTTC
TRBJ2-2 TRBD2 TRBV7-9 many CASSFSGRLAGELFF TGTGCCAGCAGTTTTAGCGGGAGGTTGGCCGGGGAGCTGTTTTTT
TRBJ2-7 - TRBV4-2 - CASSQDPGSSYEQYF TGTGCCAGCAGCCAAGATCCCGGGAGCTCCTACGAGCAGTACTTC
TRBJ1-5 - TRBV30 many CAWSLDNQPQHF TGTGCCTGGAGTCTGGACAATCAGCCCCAGCATTTT
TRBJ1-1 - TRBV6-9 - CASSYNSGSVAFF TGTGCCAGCAGTTATAACTCCGGCAGTGTAGCTTTCTTT
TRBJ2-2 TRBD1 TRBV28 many CASSYRDRGFAGELFF TGTGCCAGCAGTTACCGGGACAGGGGTTTTGCCGGGGAGCTATTTTTT
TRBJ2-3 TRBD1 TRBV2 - CSKGTGASYSTDTQYF TGTTCCAAAGGTACAGGGGCGTCCTATAGCACAGATACGCAGTATTTT
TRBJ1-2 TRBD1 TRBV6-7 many CASSYSSRDRDLNYGYTF TGTGCCAGCAGTTACTCGTCCCGGGACAGGGACCTGAACTATGGCTACACCTTC